Below, 10 T cell receptor beta chains from the same sample are listed, as sequenced in a study of radiotherapy plus CTLA-4 blockade in lung cancer. This table comes from immunoSEQ multiplex PCR, and its TCRdb copy is limited to in-frame clones, with some not included. The sample has approximately 60,000 clones; 60% to 80% are singletons. Source: peripheral blood, taken from a patient treated with radiotherapy plus ipilimumab. These receptors were obtained from a human donor with non-small cell lung cancer who had a complete response to radiotherapy plus ipilimumab.

The rearrangement joins TRBV19 to TRBJ1-4, with TRBD1 as a possible D gene (5 bases). Germline V gene lookup returns CDR1 LNHDA and CDR2 SQIVND (reference sequence). V was pared by 6 bases and J by 6 bases, with 14 bases between. The CDR3 has 14 residues. This chain's CDR3 is CASRSGREDEKLFF. The CDR3 DNA is TGTGCCAGTAGATCAGGCAGGGAAGATGAAAAACTGTTTTTT.

The chain has TRBV5-1 and TRBJ2-7; D is uncertain. Germline CDR1 reads SGHRS; CDR2 reads YFSETQ. CDR3 length: 13 amino acids. V lost 0 bases and J lost 2, with 6 bases in between. CDR3: CASSLDGTYEQYV. For the CDR3, the DNA is TGCGCCAGCAGCTTGGACGGCACCTACGAGCAGTACGTC.

The chain combines TRBV5-8 with TRBJ1-2, with D possibly TRBD1 on 6 matching bases. V lost 5 bases and J lost 5, with 16 bases in between. Per germline, CDR1 SGHTS and CDR2 YDEGEE. The CDR3 loop spans 14 amino acids. CDR3 sequence reads: CASRRGTPAYGYTF. CDR3 sequence (DNA): TGTGCCAGCAGGAGGGGGACACCGGCTTATGGCTACACCTTC.

This chain links TRBV2 with TRBJ2-5; no firm D call. The ends were cut back, 6 bases at V and 2 bases at J, with 4 bases in the middle. There are 11 residues in the CDR3. In germline, CDR1 is SNHLY, CDR2 FYNNEI. The CDR3 is CASRLQETQYF. CDR3 DNA: TGTGCCAGCAGGCTACAAGAGACCCAGTACTTC.

A note on this clone: At the DNA level, this CDR3 is encoded by other sequences in the same sample as well. The gene calls are TRBV7-2 and TRBJ1-2; D possibly corresponds to TRBD1 (6 bases). Germline CDR1 SGHTA, CDR2 FQGNSA. V was pared by 5 bases and J by 4 bases, with 11 bases between. CDR3 size: 13 residues. The CDR3 sequence is CASSPRGVYGYTF. The CDR3 DNA sequence: TGTGCCAGCAGCCCCAGGGGAGTCTATGGCTACACCTTC.

This clone was seen more than once but under ten times. The chain recombines TRBV14 with TRBJ1-6; D might be TRBD1 (6 bases). Trimming removed 4 bases at V and 5 bases at J, with 12 bases between. The CDR3 runs 15 residues. Germline V gives CDR1 SGHDN, CDR2 FVKESK. CDR3 coding DNA: TGTGCCAGCAGCCGAGGGGGGATCCATAATTCACCCCTCCACTTT. It yields the protein CASSRGGIHNSPLHF.

This clone has more than one count but fewer than ten. The CDR3 reads CASSPTGSGNQPQHF. The CDR3 nucleotides are TGTGCCAGCTCACCGACAGGGAGCGGCAATCAGCCCCAGCATTTT. The chain has TRBV18 and TRBJ1-5; 7 nucleotides line up with TRBD1. J gave up 2 bases and V 3 bases, and 4 bases lay outside the gene matches. The CDR3 extends over 15 amino acids. The germline gives CDR1 KGHSH, CDR2 LQKENI.

This clone appeared once. J is TRBJ2-1 and V is TRBV9, with 9 bases that match TRBD2. V dropped 4 bases and J dropped 8; count of bases not matched to a gene: 4. CDR3 length: 13 amino acids. Germline V gene data show CDR1 as SGDLS and CDR2 as YYNGEE. CDR3: CASSPRTSDEQFF. CDR3 coding DNA: TGTGCCAGCAGCCCTCGGACTAGCGATGAGCAGTTCTTC.

V and J are TRBV2 and TRBJ2-7, with TRBD1 identical over 9 bases. This CDR3 spans 13 amino acids. From germline, CDR1 is SNHLY and CDR2 FYNNEI. The J segment lost 4 bases and the V segment lost 6 bases, leaving 4 bases of the junction unmatched. The CDR3 spells CASRSGQGYEQYV. DNA for the CDR3: TGTGCCAGCAGGAGTGGACAGGGGTACGAGCAGTACGTC.

The chain combines TRBV6-1 with TRBJ1-5, with D maybe TRBD1 (5 bases). The germline V gene has CDR1 MNHNS and CDR2 SASEGT. V was pared by 10 bases and J by 3 bases, with 16 bases between. The CDR3 spans 14 residues. The CDR3 spells CATREGTINQPQHF. The CDR3 DNA is TGTGCCACCAGGGAGGGGACCATCAATCAGCCCCAGCATTTT.